Below, 4 T cell receptor beta chains from the same sample are listed, as sequenced in a study of blood T cell repertoires in COVID-19. TCRdb's table, derived via immunoSEQ multiplex PCR, lists solely in-frame clones and lacks some. The sample has roughly 70,000 clones, around 92% seen once; the top ten hold roughly 13%. Material: peripheral blood. These receptors came from a human donor with active COVID-19. The donor label of this sample is uncertain.

The chain has TRBV10-3 and TRBJ1-1, with 9 bases aligning to TRBD1. Germline CDR1 reads ENHRY; CDR2 reads SYGVKD. V gave up 4 bases and J gave up 3 bases; unmatched junction bases: 15. The CDR3 runs 18 residues. The chain's CDR3 is CAISASPGQGLSHTEAFF. CDR3 nucleotides: TGTGCCATCAGTGCCTCGCCGGGACAGGGACTTTCGCACACTGAAGCTTTCTTT.

V and J are TRBV28 and TRBJ2-7; maybe TRBD1 (5 bases). CDR3 length: 12 residues. Germline assignment: CDR1 MDHEN and CDR2 SYDVKM. The V end was cut by 2 bases, the J end by 3 bases, with 5 bases between. CDR3 amino acids: CASSLDSYEQYF. The CDR3 bases are TGTGCCAGCAGTTTAGACAGCTACGAGCAGTACTTC.

This chain uses TRBV19 with TRBJ1-2; 9 bases line up with TRBD1. The J segment lost 4 bases and the V segment lost 6 bases, leaving 12 bases of the junction unmatched. CDR3 size: 16 residues. Germline CDR1 reads LNHDA; CDR2 reads SQIVND (reference sequence). In DNA, the CDR3 is TGTGCCAGTAGCCCTATTACACAGGGGGCTGGCTATGGCTACACCTTC. It specifies CASSPITQGAGYGYTF.

This clone was seen more than once but under ten times. The gene calls are TRBV15 and TRBJ1-5, with TRBD1 identical over 9 bases. The CDR3 sequence is 15 residues long. Trimming cost V 2 bases and J 6 bases; bases outside gene matches: 5. Germline-derived CDR1 and CDR2 are LNHNV and YYDKDF (reference sequence). The CDR3 sequence is CATSRLTGGSQPQHF. CDR3 sequence (DNA): TGTGCCACCAGCAGATTGACAGGGGGAAGTCAGCCCCAGCATTTT.